The 13 T cell receptor beta chains in this list originate from one sample, sequenced in a study of blood T cell repertoires in COVID-19. Only in-frame clones appear in the TCRdb table, and some are missing; sequencing was by immunoSEQ multiplex PCR. The sample carries about 130,000 clones, roughly 74% recorded once. Sequencing was carried out using peripheral blood. The receptor set was obtained from a man aged 60-69 years with acute or convalescent COVID-19.

This chain joins TRBV12-5 and TRBJ2-1; 7 bases are a match to TRBD2. CDR3 size: 15 residues. The V gene's germline CDR1 is LGHNT and CDR2 FRNRAP. After removal of 7 bases from V and 4 bases from J, the junction contained 10 bases not matched to a gene. The CDR3 DNA reads as TGTGCTAGTGCCCCGTGGGGGGGATCGTACAATGAGCAGTTCTTC. Its translation is CASAPWGGSYNEQFF. The full variable domain, completed using reference TRBV12-5 and TRBJ2-1, is DARVTQTPRHKVTEMGQEVTMRCQPILGHNTVFWYRQTMMQGLELLAYFRNRAPLDDSGMPKDRFSAEMPDATLATLKIQPSEPRDSAVYFCASAPWGGSYNEQFFGPGTRLTVL.

The rearrangement uses TRBV6-5 and TRBJ1-2; 10 nucleotides line up with TRBD1. J lost 5 bases, V lost 4 bases, and 7 bases had no gene match. Per the germline V gene, CDR1 is MNHEY and CDR2 is SVGAGI. This CDR3 comprises 15 residues. The CDR3 coding sequence is TGTGCCAGCAGTTCCATGACAGGGGGCTCATATGGCTACACCTTC. Its translation: CASSSMTGGSYGYTF.

The chain has TRBV2 and TRBJ2-7; D possibly corresponds to TRBD1 (6 bases). Between the trimmed V and J ends, which lost 6 bases and 3 bases, there was a span of 15 bases. Germline V CDR1 and CDR2: SNHLY, FYNNEI. CDR3 length: 14 residues. This CDR3 is CASRPGAGDYEQYF. The CDR3 DNA is TGTGCCAGCAGGCCCGGAGCAGGGGACTACGAGCAGTACTTC. Based on the CDR3 plus reference TRBV2 and TRBJ2-7, the full variable domain is EPEVTQTPSHQVTQMGQEVILRCVPISNHLYFYWYRQILGQKVEFLVSFYNNEISEKSEIFDDQFSVERPDGSNFTLKIRSTKLEDSAMYFCASRPGAGDYEQYFGPGTRLTVT.

This clone has only one observation. CDR3 region: CASSPRSGGLTDTQYF. DNA of the CDR3: TGTGCCAGCAGCCCCCGGAGCGGGGGGTTGACAGATACGCAGTATTTT. This chain joins TRBV3-1 (or the pseudogene TRBV3-2) and TRBJ2-3; TRBD2 agrees at 9 bases. Germline V gene lookup returns CDR1 LGHDT and CDR2 YNNKEL (reference sequence). Trimming cost V 4 bases and J 3 bases; bases outside gene matches: 8. This CDR3 spans 16 amino acids.

The chain couples TRBV21-1 to TRBJ1-6; TRBD1 is the table's D call and was not checked against the DNA. TRBV21-1 is deemed a pseudogene. The CDR3 contains 14 residues. The CDR3 here is CASSPGTGNSPLHF. The CDR3 DNA sequence: TGTGCCAGCAGCCCTGGGACAGGTAATTCACCCCTCCACTTT.

The chain links TRBV6-2 or TRBV6-3 to TRBJ1-2; 9 bases are a match to TRBD1. Germline CDR1 and CDR2: MNHEY and SVGEGT. The CDR3 is 15 amino acids. After removal of 5 bases from V and 4 bases from J, the junction contained 8 bases not matched to a gene. The CDR3 sequence: CASSPMTGGAYGYTF. The CDR3 nucleotides read TGTGCCAGCAGTCCCATGACAGGGGGGGCCTATGGCTACACCTTC.

V gene TRBV30 combines with J gene TRBJ1-5; 7 bases line up with TRBD1. The germline gives CDR1 GTSNPN, CDR2 SVGIG (reference sequence). This CDR3 has 13 amino acids. J gave up 7 bases and V 2 bases, and 5 bases lay outside the gene matches. The CDR3 region has the DNA TGTGCCTGGAGTTACAGGGGAAGACAGCCCCAGCATTTT. This encodes CAWSYRGRQPQHF.

The chain combines TRBV5-1 with TRBJ2-3; D gene uncertain. The length of the CDR3 is 11 residues. The germline V gene has CDR1 SGHRS and CDR2 YFSETQ. With 5 bases removed from V and 3 bases from J, the gap between germline ends came to 4 bases. CDR3 bases: TGCGCCAGCAGACAGACAGATACGCAGTATTTT. Encoded protein: CASRQTDTQYF. Complete variable domain (other parts from reference TRBV5-1 and TRBJ2-3): KAGVTQTPRYLIKTRGQQVTLSCSPISGHRSVSWYQQTPGQGLQFLFEYFSETQRNKGNFPGRFSGRQFSNSRSEMNVSTLELGDSALYLCASRQTDTQYFGPGTRLTVL.

This clone was counted only a few times. CDR3 amino acids: CASSLDKDQPQHF. CDR3 DNA sequence: TGTGCCAGCAGCCTGGACAAAGATCAGCCCCAGCATTTT. The V and J genes are TRBV3-1 (or the pseudogene TRBV3-2) and TRBJ1-5; a weak D match, TRBD1 (5 bases). The CDR3 runs to 13 residues. Germline CDR1 reads LGHDT; CDR2 reads YNNKEL (reference sequence). The V and J ends lost 4 bases and 5 bases respectively, with 9 bases between them.

The V gene is TRBV27, the J gene TRBJ1-2, with D perhaps matching TRBD1 (5 bases). Germline V CDR1 and CDR2: MNHEY, SMNVEV (reference sequence). Trimming shortened V by 2 bases and J by 0 bases, and 10 bases separated the two germline ends. This CDR3 region has 15 residues. DNA of the CDR3: TGTGCCAGCAGTTTAGCAGGGTCCCCTAACTATGGCTACACCTTC. Translated, it gives CASSLAGSPNYGYTF.

This clone is a singleton in its sample. The chain joins TRBV28 to TRBJ2-1; 12 bases are shared with TRBD2. V dropped 3 bases and J dropped 7; count of bases not matched to a gene: 7. CDR3 length: 16 residues. Germline CDR1 is MDHEN and CDR2 is SYDVKM. This CDR3 is CASSLSSGRAGNEQFF. In DNA form, the CDR3 reads TGTGCCAGCAGTTTGTCTAGCGGGAGGGCTGGGAATGAGCAGTTCTTC.

The V and J genes are TRBV10-3 and TRBJ1-1; D is perhaps TRBD1 (5 bases). V was shortened by 10 bases and J by 7 bases, with 13 bases between the two germline ends. The CDR3 has 11 residues. Germline V CDR1 and CDR2: ENHRY, SYGVKD. CDR3: CATDPGGEAFF. The CDR3 DNA sequence: TGTGCCACCGACCCCGGGGGTGAAGCTTTCTTT.

This chain uses TRBV14 with TRBJ2-3; possibly TRBD2 for D (6 bases). CDR3 length equals 15 residues. In germline, CDR1 is SGHDN, CDR2 FVKESK. The V and J ends lost 4 bases and 4 bases respectively, with 15 bases between them. The CDR3 is CASSLLARKADTQYF. In DNA, the CDR3 is TGTGCCAGCAGCCTTCTAGCGCGTAAGGCAGATACGCAGTATTTT.